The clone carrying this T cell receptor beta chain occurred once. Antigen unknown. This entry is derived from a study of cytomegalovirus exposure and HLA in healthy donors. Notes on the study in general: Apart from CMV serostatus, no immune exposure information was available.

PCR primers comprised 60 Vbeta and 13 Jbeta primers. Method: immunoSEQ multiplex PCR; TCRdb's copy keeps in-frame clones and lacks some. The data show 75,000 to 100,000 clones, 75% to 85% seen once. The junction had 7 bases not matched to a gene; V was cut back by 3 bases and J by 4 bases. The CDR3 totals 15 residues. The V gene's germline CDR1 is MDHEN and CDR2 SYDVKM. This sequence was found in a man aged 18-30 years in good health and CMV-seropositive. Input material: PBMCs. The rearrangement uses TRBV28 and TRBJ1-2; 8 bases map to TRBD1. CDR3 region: CASSFLGQDSYGYTF. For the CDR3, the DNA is TGTGCCAGCAGTTTCTTGGGACAGGACTCCTATGGCTACACCTTC.